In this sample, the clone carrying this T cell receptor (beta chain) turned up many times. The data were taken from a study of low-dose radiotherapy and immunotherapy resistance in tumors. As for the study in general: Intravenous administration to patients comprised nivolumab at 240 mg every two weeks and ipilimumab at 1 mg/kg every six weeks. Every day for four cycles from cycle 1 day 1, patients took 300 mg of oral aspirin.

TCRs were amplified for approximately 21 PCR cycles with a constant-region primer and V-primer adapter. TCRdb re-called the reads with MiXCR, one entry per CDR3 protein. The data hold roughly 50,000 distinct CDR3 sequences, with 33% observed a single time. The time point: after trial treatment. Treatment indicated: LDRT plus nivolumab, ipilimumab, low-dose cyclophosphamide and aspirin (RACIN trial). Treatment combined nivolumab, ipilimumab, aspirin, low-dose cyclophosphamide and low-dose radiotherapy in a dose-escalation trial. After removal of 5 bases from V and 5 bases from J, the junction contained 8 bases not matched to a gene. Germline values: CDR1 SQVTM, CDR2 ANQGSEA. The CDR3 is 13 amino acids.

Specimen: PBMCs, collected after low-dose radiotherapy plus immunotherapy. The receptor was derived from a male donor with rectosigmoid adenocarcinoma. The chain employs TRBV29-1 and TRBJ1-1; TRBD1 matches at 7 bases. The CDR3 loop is CSVRTGGFTEAFF. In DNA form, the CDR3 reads TGCAGCGTTCGGACAGGAGGTTTTACTGAAGCTTTCTTT.